This T cell receptor (beta chain) is from a study of blood T cell repertoires in COVID-19. Study information: The samples span acute and convalescent COVID-19 from the United States, Italy and Spain. T cells, B-cell-depleted T cells, or PBMCs provided the cDNA or gDNA that served as material.

This table comes from immunoSEQ multiplex PCR, and its TCRdb copy is limited to in-frame clones, with some not included. This sample has around 290,000 clones, with about 86% found just once. From germline, CDR1 is SGHDN and CDR2 FVKESK. The CDR3 runs to 18 residues. The V gene lost 0 bases and the J gene lost 7 bases, with 22 bases spanning the gap. The chain couples TRBV14 to TRBJ2-1, with TRBD1 as a possible D gene (6 bases). Source material: peripheral blood. The sequence was collected from a woman in her 70s with COVID-19, enrolled during active disease. CDR3 sequence reads: CASSQELSGGLESNEQFF. In DNA form, the CDR3 reads TGTGCCAGCAGCCAAGAGCTGAGTGGGGGCCTCGAGTCAAATGAGCAGTTCTTC.